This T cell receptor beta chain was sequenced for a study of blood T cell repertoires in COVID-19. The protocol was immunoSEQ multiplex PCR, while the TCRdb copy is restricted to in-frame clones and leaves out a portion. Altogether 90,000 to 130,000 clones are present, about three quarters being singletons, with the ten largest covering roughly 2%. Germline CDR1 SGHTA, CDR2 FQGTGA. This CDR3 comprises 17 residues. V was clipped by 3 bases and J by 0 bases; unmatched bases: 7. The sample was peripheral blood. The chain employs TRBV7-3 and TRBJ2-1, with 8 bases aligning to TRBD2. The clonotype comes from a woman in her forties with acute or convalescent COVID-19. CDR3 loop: CASSFSSGPSSYNEQFF. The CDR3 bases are TGTGCCAGCAGCTTTTCTAGCGGGCCGAGCTCCTACAATGAGCAGTTCTTC.